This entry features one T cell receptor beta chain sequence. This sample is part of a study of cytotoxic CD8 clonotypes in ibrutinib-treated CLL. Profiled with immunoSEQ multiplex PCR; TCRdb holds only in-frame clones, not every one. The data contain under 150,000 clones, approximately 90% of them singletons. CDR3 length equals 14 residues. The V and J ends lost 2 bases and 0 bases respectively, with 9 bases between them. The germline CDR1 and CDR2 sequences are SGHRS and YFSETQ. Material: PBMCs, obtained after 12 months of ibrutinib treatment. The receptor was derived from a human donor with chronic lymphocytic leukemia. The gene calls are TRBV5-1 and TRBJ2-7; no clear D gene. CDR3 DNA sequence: TGCGCCAGCAGCTTCGGGTCGGCCTCCTACGAGCAGTACTTC. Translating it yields CASSFGSASYEQYF.